This TCR beta chain was recorded in a study of post-analysis software for immune sequencing data. Study outcomes and limitations: The study found significantly lower normalized Chao1 diversity in multiple sclerosis patients than in controls. Patients used about 5 TRBV segments, including TRBV5-6, TRBV5-1 and TRBV20-1, more often than controls.

As regards this clonotype: Its specificity is not known.

From germline, CDR1 is SGHTA and CDR2 FQGTGA. This CDR3 spans 14 amino acids. V was trimmed by 0 bases and J by 18 bases, leaving 18 bases between them. Prepared libraries of TCR beta cDNA carried unique molecular identifiers. Via MiXCR, TCRdb re-called the PCR reads, giving one row per CDR3 protein. The sample records about 770,000 distinct CDR3 sequences, around 45% being singletons. Material for sequencing was blood. The sequence came from a girl aged 10 to 17 with multiple sclerosis. This sequence joins TRBV7-3 and TRBJ1-6, with D hard to call. The CDR3 region has the DNA TGTGCCAGCAGCTTAACGCATCTAACCCGGACCCCCCACTTT. Protein: CASSLTHLTRTPHF.